This TCR beta chain appears in the sequencing data of a study of blood T cells in healthy people across ages. A remark on this clonotype: Its target is unknown.

Healthy Russian Caucasian donors spanned ages roughly 6 to 100 years. Unmatched junction bases numbered 3, after V lost 4 bases and J lost 6 bases. The length of the CDR3 is 14 residues. Germline V gene lookup returns CDR1 SGHRS and CDR2 YFSETQ. General observations from the study: Long-lived donors carried more naive CD4+ cells and greater diversity than aged donors.

Next came a second PCR, run for roughly 6 to 11 cycles, which used a sample-barcoded 5' primer along with a J-beta primer mix. Every cDNA was tagged by a template-switch adaptor with 12 random nucleotides. TCRdb used MiXCR to reprocess the 5' RACE reads, holding one entry per CDR3 protein. The sample records approximately 730,000 distinct CDR3 sequences, about 55% being singletons. The chain couples TRBV5-1 to TRBJ1-4; 10 bases align to TRBD1. The sequence came from an elderly man in good health. The specimen was blood. The DNA for the CDR3 is TGCGCCAGCAGCGAAGGACAGGGGGATGAAAAACTGTTTTTT. Residues: CASSEGQGDEKLFF.